The subject of this entry is one T cell receptor beta chain. The sample comes from a study of blood T cell repertoires in COVID-19. Assay: immunoSEQ multiplex PCR; the TCRdb copy retains only in-frame clones and omits some. The sample yields hundreds of thousands of clones, 75% to 85% seen once. Input material: peripheral blood. The receptor was derived from a woman aged 25-40 years with COVID-19, enrolled during active disease.

CDR3 sequence reads: CASSLASDFTEAFF. CDR3 DNA: TGTGCCAGCAGTTTAGCTAGCGACTTCACTGAAGCTTTCTTT. The gene calls are TRBV28 and TRBJ1-1; D not certain. This CDR3 contains 14 residues. Germline V gene data show CDR1 as MDHEN and CDR2 as SYDVKM. Deletions cut 2 bases from V and 4 bases from J, with 11 bases between.